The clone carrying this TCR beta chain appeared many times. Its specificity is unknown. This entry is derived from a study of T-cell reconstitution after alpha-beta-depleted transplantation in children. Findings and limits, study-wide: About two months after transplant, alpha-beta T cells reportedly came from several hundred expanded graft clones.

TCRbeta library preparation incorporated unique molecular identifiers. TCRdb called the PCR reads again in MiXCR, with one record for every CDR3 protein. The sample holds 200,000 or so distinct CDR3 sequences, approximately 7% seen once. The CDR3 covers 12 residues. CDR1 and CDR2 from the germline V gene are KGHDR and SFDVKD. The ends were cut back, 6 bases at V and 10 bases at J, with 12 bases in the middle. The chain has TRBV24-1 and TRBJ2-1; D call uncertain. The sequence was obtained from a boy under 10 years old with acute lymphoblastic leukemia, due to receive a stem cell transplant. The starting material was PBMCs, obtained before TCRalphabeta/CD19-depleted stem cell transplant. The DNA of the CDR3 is TGTGCCACCAGTCTAGACCGGAGCGAGCAGTTCTTC. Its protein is CATSLDRSEQFF.